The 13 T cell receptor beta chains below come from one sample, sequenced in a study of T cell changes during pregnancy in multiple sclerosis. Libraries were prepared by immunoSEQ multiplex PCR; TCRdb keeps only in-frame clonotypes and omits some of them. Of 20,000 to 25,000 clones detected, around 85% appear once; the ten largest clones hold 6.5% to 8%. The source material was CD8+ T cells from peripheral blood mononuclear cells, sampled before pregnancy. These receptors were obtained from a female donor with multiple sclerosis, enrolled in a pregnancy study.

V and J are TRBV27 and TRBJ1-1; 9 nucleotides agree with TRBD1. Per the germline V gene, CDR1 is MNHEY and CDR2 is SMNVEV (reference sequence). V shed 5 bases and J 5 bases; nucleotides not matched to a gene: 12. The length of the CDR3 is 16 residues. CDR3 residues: CASSPGQGTGETEAFF. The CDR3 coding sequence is TGTGCCAGCAGTCCGGGACAGGGAACTGGGGAAACTGAAGCTTTCTTT.

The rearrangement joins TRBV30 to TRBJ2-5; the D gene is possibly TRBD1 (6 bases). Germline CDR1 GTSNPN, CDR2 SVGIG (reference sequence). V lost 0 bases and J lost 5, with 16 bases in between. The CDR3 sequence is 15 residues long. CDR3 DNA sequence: TGTGCCTGGAGTGTACAGGGACGGTGGGGGGAGACCCAGTACTTC. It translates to CAWSVQGRWGETQYF.

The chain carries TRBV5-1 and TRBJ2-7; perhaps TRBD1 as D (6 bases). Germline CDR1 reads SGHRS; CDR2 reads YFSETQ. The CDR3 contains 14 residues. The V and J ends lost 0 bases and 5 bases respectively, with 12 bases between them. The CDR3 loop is CASSLGQGRDEQYF. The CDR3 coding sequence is TGCGCCAGCAGCTTGGGCCAGGGGCGGGACGAGCAGTACTTC.

CDR3 residues: CASGKLETSYNEQFF. The CDR3 bases are TGTGCCAGCGGTAAACTAGAAACCTCCTACAATGAGCAGTTCTTC. V gene TRBV6-1 combines with J gene TRBJ2-1; D may be TRBD2 (5 bases). The CDR3 contains 15 residues. The germline V and J ends were trimmed by 8 bases and 0 bases, with 14 bases remaining between them. CDR1 MNHNS and CDR2 SASEGT come from the germline V gene.

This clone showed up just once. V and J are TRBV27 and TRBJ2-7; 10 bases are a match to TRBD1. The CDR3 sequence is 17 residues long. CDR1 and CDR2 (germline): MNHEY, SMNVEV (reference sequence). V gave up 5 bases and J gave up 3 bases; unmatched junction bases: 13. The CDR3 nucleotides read TGTGCCAGCAGTATGGACAGGGGGGGGTTGGGTGGCTACGAGCAGTACTTC. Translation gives CASSMDRGGLGGYEQYF.

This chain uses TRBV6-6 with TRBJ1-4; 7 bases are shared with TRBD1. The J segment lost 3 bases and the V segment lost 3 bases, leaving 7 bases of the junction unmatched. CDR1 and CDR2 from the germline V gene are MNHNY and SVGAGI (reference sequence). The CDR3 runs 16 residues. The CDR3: CASSYSAGGANEKLFF. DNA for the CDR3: TGTGCCAGCAGTTATAGCGCAGGGGGAGCTAATGAAAAACTGTTTTTT.

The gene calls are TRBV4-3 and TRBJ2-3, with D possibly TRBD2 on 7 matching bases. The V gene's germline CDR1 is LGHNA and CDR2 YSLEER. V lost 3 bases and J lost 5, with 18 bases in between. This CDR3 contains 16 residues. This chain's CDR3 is CASSHTGGQGKDTQYF. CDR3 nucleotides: TGCGCCAGCAGCCACACGGGGGGCCAGGGGAAAGATACGCAGTATTTT.

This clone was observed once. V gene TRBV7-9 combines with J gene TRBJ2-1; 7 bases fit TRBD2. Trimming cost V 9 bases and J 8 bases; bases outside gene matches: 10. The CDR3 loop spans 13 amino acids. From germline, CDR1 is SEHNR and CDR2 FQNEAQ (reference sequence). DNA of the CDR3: TGTGCCAGTGTTACGGGGGGAAGCGATGAGCAGTTCTTC. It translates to CASVTGGSDEQFF. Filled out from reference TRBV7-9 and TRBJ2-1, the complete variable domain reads DTGVSQNPRHKITKRGQNVTFRCDPISEHNRLYWYRQTLGQGPEFLTYFQNEAQLEKSRLLSDRFSAERPKGSFSTLEIQRTEQGDSAMYLCASVTGGSDEQFFGPGTRLTVL.

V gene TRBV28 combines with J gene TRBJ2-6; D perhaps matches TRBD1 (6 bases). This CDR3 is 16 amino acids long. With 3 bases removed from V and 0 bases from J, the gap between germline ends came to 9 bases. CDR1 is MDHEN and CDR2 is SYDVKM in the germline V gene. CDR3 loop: CASSFGQLSGANVLTF. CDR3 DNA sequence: TGTGCCAGCAGTTTCGGACAGCTCTCTGGGGCCAACGTCCTGACTTTC. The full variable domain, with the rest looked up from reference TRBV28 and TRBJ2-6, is DVKVTQSSRYLVKRTGEKVFLECVQDMDHENMFWYRQDPGLGLRLIYFSYDVKMKEKGDIPEGYSVSREKKERFSLILESASTNQTSMYLCASSFGQLSGANVLTFGAGSRLTVL.

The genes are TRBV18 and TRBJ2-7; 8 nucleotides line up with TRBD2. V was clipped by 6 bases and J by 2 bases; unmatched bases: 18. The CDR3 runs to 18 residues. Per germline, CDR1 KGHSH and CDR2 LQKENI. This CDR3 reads CASSQNPRTSKRTYEQYF. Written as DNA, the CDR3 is TGTGCCAGCTCCCAGAACCCCAGGACTAGCAAAAGGACCTACGAGCAGTACTTC.

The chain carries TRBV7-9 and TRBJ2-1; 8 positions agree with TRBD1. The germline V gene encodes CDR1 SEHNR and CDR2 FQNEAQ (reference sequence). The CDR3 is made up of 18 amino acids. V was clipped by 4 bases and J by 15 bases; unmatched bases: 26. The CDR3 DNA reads TGTGCCAGCAGCTACAGGGGGAGGCGGGAATCCCCCCTCTCGGTATGGTTCTTC. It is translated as CASSYRGRRESPLSVWFF. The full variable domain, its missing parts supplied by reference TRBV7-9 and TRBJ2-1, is DTGVSQNPRHKITKRGQNVTFRCDPISEHNRLYWYRQTLGQGPEFLTYFQNEAQLEKSRLLSDRFSAERPKGSFSTLEIQRTEQGDSAMYLCASSYRGRRESPLSVWFFGPGTRLTVL.

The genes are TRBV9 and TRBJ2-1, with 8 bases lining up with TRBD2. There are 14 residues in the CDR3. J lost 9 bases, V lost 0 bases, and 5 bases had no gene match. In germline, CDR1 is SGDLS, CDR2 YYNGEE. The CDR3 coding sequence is TGTGCCAGCAGCGTAGCCCGGGGGGGCACTGAGCAGTTCTTC. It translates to CASSVARGGTEQFF.

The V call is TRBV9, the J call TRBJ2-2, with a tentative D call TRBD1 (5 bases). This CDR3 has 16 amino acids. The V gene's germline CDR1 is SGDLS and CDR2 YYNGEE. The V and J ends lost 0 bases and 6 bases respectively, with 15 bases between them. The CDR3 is CASSVEARAFAGELFF. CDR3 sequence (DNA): TGTGCCAGCAGCGTAGAAGCCAGGGCGTTCGCCGGGGAGCTGTTTTTT. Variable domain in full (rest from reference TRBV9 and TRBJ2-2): DSGVTQTPKHLITATGQRVTLRCSPRSGDLSVYWYQQSLDQGLQFLIQYYNGEERAKGNILERFSAQQFPDLHSELNLSSLELGDSALYFCASSVEARAFAGELFFGEGSRLTVL.